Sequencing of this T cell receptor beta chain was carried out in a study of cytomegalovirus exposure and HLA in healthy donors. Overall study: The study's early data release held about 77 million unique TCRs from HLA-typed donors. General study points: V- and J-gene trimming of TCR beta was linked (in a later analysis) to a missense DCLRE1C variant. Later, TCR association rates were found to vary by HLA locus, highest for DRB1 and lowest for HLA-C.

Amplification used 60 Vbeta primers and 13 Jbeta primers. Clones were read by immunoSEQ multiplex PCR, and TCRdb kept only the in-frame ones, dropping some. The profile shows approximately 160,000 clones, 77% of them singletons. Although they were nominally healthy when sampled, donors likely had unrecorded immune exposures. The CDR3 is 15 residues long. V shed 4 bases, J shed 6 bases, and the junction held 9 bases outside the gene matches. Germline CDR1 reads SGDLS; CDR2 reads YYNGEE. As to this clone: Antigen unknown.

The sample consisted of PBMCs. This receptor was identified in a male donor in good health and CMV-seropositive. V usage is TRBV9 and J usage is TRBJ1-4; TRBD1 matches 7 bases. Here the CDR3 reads CASSFSTGLDEKLFF. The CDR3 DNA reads TGTGCCAGCAGCTTCTCGACAGGGTTAGATGAAAAACTGTTTTTT.